Here is one T cell receptor beta chain with its context. This clone occurred a few times. Its antigen is not yet known. No much larger clone exists at a distance of one base, and base qualities are not known. Trimming removed 4 bases from V and 12 bases from J, leaving 21 bases between the germline ends. For CDR1 and CDR2, the germline V gene lists MGHRA and YSYEKL. The CDR3 covers 14 residues, taking in both the cysteine and the phenylalanine. CDR3 DNA is the only sequence kept; it has 42 bases, read in frame from the first base. The CDR3 regions of human TCRbeta chains were analyzed by immunosequencing. Under the source paper's analysis protocol: Repertoire TCRs were checked for matches against a reference library of SARS-CoV-2-specific TCRs that had been generated using the MIRA antigen-specificity platform. Breadth was defined as the fraction of unique TCRs that were SARS-CoV-2-associated. Depth was defined as the fraction of total T cells that were SARS-CoV-2-associated. Each spike-specific TCR was assigned to its reactive spike region and to a CD4 or CD8 class using the MIRA data. Log10-transformed breadth and depth values were compared by one-way ANOVA with Sidak's multiple comparisons tests. The table comes from immuneACCESS by way of TCRdb, which keeps in-frame sequences with V and J called. Part of the clones is missing from these tables; in studies checked, under half for an unresolved V gene and the rest for unknown reasons. V and J calls and clone size come straight from that table; D and trimming were deduced from the DNA. The sample table lists some 100,000 clones, around 90% of them with a count of one. The ten largest make up 16% of the sample.

The sample belongs to a study of T cell responses to AZD1222 COVID-19 vaccine (dated by TCRdb to about 2021). Some background on the complete study: AZD1222 recipients with second doses at about 4 weeks or about 12 weeks were pooled, because spike-specific TCR depth and breadth did not differ between schedules. TCR sequencing covered 233 trial participants: roughly 200 given two doses of AZD1222 and 26 given two doses of MenACWY control vaccine. Trial participants were enrolled by age into subgroups of 18-55, 56-69 and 70-plus years, and around 150, 28 and 57 TCR-sequenced participants, respectively, were included in these subgroups.

On the study overall, not on this receptor specifically: Participants were mostly white British and included more females than males, and it was suggested by the authors that clonal diversity may have been underestimated. Reportedly, close to half of the unique spike-specific TCRs recognized epitopes lying outside the regions that are mutated in the B.1.351 and B.1.1.7 variants. Conclusions about previously exposed vaccinees are limited because only five to seven AZD1222 recipients were SARS-CoV-2 seropositive at baseline. The whole spike protein was spanned by vaccine-associated CD4 TCRs, and dominant responses were seen in regions 160-218 and 743-854. Because no day 14 peak-response samples were available, the repertoires could be characterized only after the peak T cell response. In the small 56-69-year group, the increase in depth fell short of significance, most likely because of low power. After two AZD1222 doses, both the breadth and the depth of spike-specific TCRs were significantly higher than at day 0 and than in MenACWY recipients.

The intended sense of this specimen's time point label: baseline before first vaccination. Samples from vaccinated people were obtained from the UK trials COV001 and COV002, which included a single-blind randomized controlled phase 2/3 trial of AZD1222 (ChAdOx1 nCoV-19) in healthy adults. Trial participant PBMC samples were collected at day 0 and day 28 after the second dose for TCRbeta chain sequencing. The material was peripheral blood, obtained on day 0 of AZD1222 vaccination. The sequence was collected from an adult in good health. This sequence uses TRBV4-1 and TRBJ1-1; no D gene is confidently identified. The CDR3 amino acid sequence is: CASSRSDRFNRSFF. The DNA sequence is given as TGCGCCAGCAGCCGGTCAGACCGTTTCAATCGGTCTTTCTTT.